This TCR beta chain emerged from a study of control samples from healthy donors and cancer patients. Deletions cut 4 bases from V and 2 bases from J, with 14 bases between. This CDR3 has 16 amino acids. CDR1 is MDHEN and CDR2 is SYDVKM in the germline V gene. Only in-frame clones appear in the TCRdb table, and some are missing; sequencing was by immunoSEQ multiplex PCR. The table includes about 140,000 clones, just under 95% detected once. This clone was picked up one time. Source material: blood. The V gene is TRBV28, the J gene TRBJ1-4; TRBD1 is a possible D gene (5 bases). This clonotype was obtained from a man younger than 40 in good health. CDR3 residues: CASSSTGMATNEKLFF. CDR3 in DNA: TGTGCCAGCAGTTCCACAGGAATGGCTACTAATGAAAAACTGTTTTTT.